This T cell receptor beta chain was documented in a study of blood T cell repertoires in COVID-19. The assay was immunoSEQ multiplex PCR, and TCRdb's table has in-frame clones only and misses some. This sample has about 70,000 clones, with roughly 76% found just once. CDR3 length: 16 residues. Germline assignment: CDR1 MNHEY and CDR2 SMNVEV (reference sequence). V lost 8 bases, J lost 6 bases, and 16 bases stayed unmatched. This TCR was sampled from a woman aged 80 or over with active or convalescent COVID-19. Source material: peripheral blood. The J gene is TRBJ1-5, the V gene TRBV27; TRBD1 aligns across 7 bases. DNA of the CDR3: TGTGCCAGCCGACCCGGACGACAGGGTCGTCTTCAGCCCCAGCATTTT. Amino acids: CASRPGRQGRLQPQHF.